These T cell receptor beta chains were read from a single sample in a study of blood T cell repertoires in COVID-19. Clones were read by immunoSEQ multiplex PCR, and TCRdb kept only the in-frame ones, dropping some. Among approximately 210,000 clones, 80% were seen once, and the ten largest hold around 4.7%. Sequencing was performed on PBMCs or T cells enriched from blood (not recorded which). The receptors derive from a man aged 25 to 40 with acute COVID-19. CDR3s include the opening cysteine and the closing phenylalanine or tryptophan. Each record gives: D gene, J gene, V gene, clone size, CDR3 protein, CDR3 DNA. D genes are given only for firm matches. Some rows mark clone size as missing; the rest say once, few, many or name a class of expanded clone.

>.|TRBJ2-5|TRBV6-5|.
CASQPDRILLETQYF
TGTGCCAGCCAACCGGACAGAATACTACTGGAGACCCAGTACTTC
>TRBD2|TRBJ2-5|TRBV3-1/TRBV3-2|.
CASSQSGTSGGAQETQYF
TGTGCCAGCAGCCAATCCGGGACTAGCGGGGGGGCCCAAGAGACCCAGTACTTC
>.|TRBJ2-5|TRBV4-1|.
CASSPNRETQYF
TGCGCCAGCAGCCCCAACAGGGAAACCCAGTACTTC
>.|TRBJ2-7|TRBV2|.
CASCADSYEQYF
TGTGCCAGCTGCGCCGATTCCTACGAGCAGTACTTC
>.|TRBJ1-2|TRBV5-4|.
CASSPDLGAYGYTF
TGTGCCAGCAGCCCAGACCTGGGGGCCTATGGCTACACCTTC
>.|TRBJ1-1|TRBV27|.
CASSLVSRAEAFF
TGTGCCAGCAGTTTAGTGTCGAGGGCTGAAGCTTTCTTT
>TRBD1|TRBJ1-1|TRBV5-1|.
CASSQGQTNTEAFF
TGCGCCAGCAGCCAGGGACAGACAAACACTGAAGCTTTCTTT
>TRBD2|TRBJ2-3|TRBV28|few
CASSPPGRGGTDTQYF
TGTGCCAGCAGTCCCCCCGGGAGGGGTGGAACAGATACGCAGTATTTT
>.|TRBJ1-4|TRBV3-1/TRBV3-2|few
CASSRLLADSTNEKLFF
TGTGCCAGCAGCCGCCTCCTCGCGGACAGTACTAATGAAAAACTGTTTTTT
>TRBD1|TRBJ2-5|TRBV5-1|.
CASSLRGLQETQYF
TGCGCCAGCAGCTTAAGGGGGCTCCAAGAGACCCAGTACTTC
>.|TRBJ2-5|TRBV3-1/TRBV3-2|once
CASSQWGRVQETQYF
TGTGCCAGCAGCCAATGGGGCCGGGTGCAAGAGACCCAGTACTTC
>.|TRBJ1-2|TRBV6-2/TRBV6-3|few
CASSETGPYGYTF
TGTGCCAGCAGCGAGACAGGACCCTATGGCTACACCTTC
>.|TRBJ1-1|TRBV27|.
CASFTGNTEAFF
TGTGCCAGCTTTACAGGGAACACTGAAGCTTTCTTT
>TRBD1|TRBJ2-5|TRBV5-6|.
CASSLRQGGGTQYF
TGTGCCAGCAGCTTGAGACAGGGGGGAGGGACCCAGTACTTC
>TRBD2|TRBJ2-3|TRBV4-1|once
CASSHSTGGAADTQYF
TGCGCCAGCAGCCACTCTACCGGGGGGGCAGCGGATACGCAGTATTTT
>TRBD2|TRBJ2-7|TRBV11-2|.
CASSFGTSAYEQYF
TGTGCCAGCAGCTTTGGCACTAGCGCTTACGAGCAGTACTTC
>.|TRBJ1-2|TRBV6-4|.
CASSDTPGEGYGYTF
TGTGCCAGCAGTGACACGCCAGGGGAAGGCTATGGCTACACCTTC
>.|TRBJ1-1|TRBV11-2|.
CASSLGLMGTEAFF
TGTGCCAGCAGCTTAGGACTGATGGGCACTGAAGCTTTCTTT
>TRBD1|TRBJ2-2|TRBV5-1|.
CASSLMGQGNTGELFF
TGCGCCAGCAGCTTGATGGGACAGGGAAACACCGGGGAGCTGTTTTTT
>TRBD2|TRBJ2-3|TRBV7-3|.
CASRQGLAGGRTDTQYF
TGTGCCAGCAGACAGGGACTAGCGGGGGGGCGGACAGATACGCAGTATTTT
>.|TRBJ2-2|TRBV9|.
CASSRELTGAATGELFF
TGTGCCAGCAGCCGAGAATTGACTGGGGCGGCCACCGGGGAGCTGTTTTTT
>.|TRBJ2-7|TRBV27|few
CASSLSGPYEQYF
TGTGCCAGCAGTTTATCGGGGCCCTACGAGCAGTACTTC
>TRBD1|TRBJ1-4|TRBV3-1/TRBV3-2|.
CASRGGGGFGEKLFF
TGTGCCAGTCGAGGGGGCGGAGGGTTCGGCGAAAAACTGTTTTTT
>.|TRBJ1-3|TRBV19|.
CASSIAGLSGNTIYF
TGTGCCAGTAGTATAGCCGGTCTCTCTGGAAACACCATATATTTT
>TRBD1|TRBJ2-2|TRBV28|.
CASNPTGEANTGELFF
TGTGCCAGCAACCCGACAGGGGAGGCGAACACCGGGGAGCTGTTTTTT
>.|TRBJ2-6|TRBV9|.
CASSSGVGTGANVLTF
TGTGCCAGCAGCTCCGGGGTGGGAACTGGGGCCAACGTCCTGACTTTC
>.|TRBJ1-2|TRBV25-1|.
CASSGAGDNYGYTF
TGTGCCAGCAGTGGGGCAGGGGACAACTATGGCTACACCTTC
>TRBD1|TRBJ2-7|TRBV25-1|few
CASSGTAGEQYF
TGTGCCAGCAGCGGGACAGCCGGCGAGCAGTACTTC
>TRBD2|TRBJ2-1|TRBV6-5|.
CASSTSGASYNEQFF
TGTGCCAGCAGTACTAGCGGGGCCTCCTACAATGAGCAGTTCTTC
>.|TRBJ1-5|TRBV12-3/TRBV12-4|.
CASTGQYNQPQHF
TGTGCCAGCACAGGACAGTACAATCAGCCCCAGCATTTT
>TRBD1|TRBJ1-2|TRBV6-6|.
CASSLRGTDNYGYTF
TGTGCCAGCAGTCTTCGAGGGACAGACAACTATGGCTACACCTTC
>.|TRBJ2-7|TRBV6-5|.
CASTRPSTYEQYF
TGTGCCAGCACCAGGCCGAGCACCTACGAGCAGTACTTC